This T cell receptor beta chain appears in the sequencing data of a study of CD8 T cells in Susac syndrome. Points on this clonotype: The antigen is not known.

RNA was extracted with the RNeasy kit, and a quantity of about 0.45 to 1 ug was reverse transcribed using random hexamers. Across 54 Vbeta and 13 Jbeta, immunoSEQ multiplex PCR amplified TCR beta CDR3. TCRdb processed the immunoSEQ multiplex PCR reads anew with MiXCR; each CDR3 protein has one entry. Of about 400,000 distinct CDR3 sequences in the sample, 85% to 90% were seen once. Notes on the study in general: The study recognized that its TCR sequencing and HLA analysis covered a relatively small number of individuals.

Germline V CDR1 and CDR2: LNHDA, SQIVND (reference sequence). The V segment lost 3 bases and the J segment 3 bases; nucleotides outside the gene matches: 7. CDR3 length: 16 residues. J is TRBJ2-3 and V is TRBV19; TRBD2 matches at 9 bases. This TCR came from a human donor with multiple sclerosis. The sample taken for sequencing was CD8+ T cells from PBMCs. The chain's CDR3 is CASSMSPSGVTDTQYF. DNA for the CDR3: TGTGCCAGTAGTATGAGTCCTAGCGGGGTGACAGATACGCAGTATTTT.